This T cell receptor (beta chain) was observed in a study of T cell changes during pregnancy in multiple sclerosis. Profiled with immunoSEQ multiplex PCR; TCRdb holds only in-frame clones, not every one. The data show 40,000 to 45,000 clones, 88% seen once. The CDR3 totals 18 residues. CDR1 SGHTA and CDR2 FQGNSA come from the germline V gene. V lost 6 bases to trimming and J lost 4 bases; unmatched junction nucleotides: 11. The origin of this receptor is a female donor in good health, enrolled as a control in a pregnancy study. The sample here was CD8+ T cells from peripheral blood mononuclear cells, taken after pregnancy. The rearrangement links TRBV7-2 to TRBJ2-3, with TRBD2 matching 15 bases. The CDR3 DNA reads TGTGCCAGCAGTCCCCGGACTAGCGGGGGGGCCAGATCAGATACGCAGTATTTT. Translated, it gives CASSPRTSGGARSDTQYF.